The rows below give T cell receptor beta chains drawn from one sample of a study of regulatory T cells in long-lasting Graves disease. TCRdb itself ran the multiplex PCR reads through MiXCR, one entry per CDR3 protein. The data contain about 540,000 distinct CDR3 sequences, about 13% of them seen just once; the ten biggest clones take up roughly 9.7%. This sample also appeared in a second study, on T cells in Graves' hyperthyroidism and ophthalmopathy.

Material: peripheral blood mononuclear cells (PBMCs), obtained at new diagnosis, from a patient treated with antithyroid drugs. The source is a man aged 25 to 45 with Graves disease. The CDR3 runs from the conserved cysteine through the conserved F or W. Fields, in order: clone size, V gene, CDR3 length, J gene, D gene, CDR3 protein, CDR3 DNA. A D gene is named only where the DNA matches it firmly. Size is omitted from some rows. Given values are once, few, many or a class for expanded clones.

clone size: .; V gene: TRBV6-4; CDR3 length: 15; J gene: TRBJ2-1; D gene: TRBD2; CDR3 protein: CASSTGLATYNEQFF; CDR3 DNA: TGTGCCAGCAGTACGGGACTAGCTACCTACAATGAGCAGTTCTTC
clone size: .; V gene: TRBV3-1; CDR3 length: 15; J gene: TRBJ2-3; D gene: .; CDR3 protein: CASSQSGATVDTQYF; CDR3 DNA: TGTGCCAGCAGCCAATCCGGGGCGACTGTAGATACGCAGTATTTT
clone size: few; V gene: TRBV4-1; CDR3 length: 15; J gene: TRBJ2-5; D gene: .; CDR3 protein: CASGSGHTMGETQYF; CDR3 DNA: TGCGCCAGCGGGTCGGGACACACCATGGGGGAGACCCAGTACTTC
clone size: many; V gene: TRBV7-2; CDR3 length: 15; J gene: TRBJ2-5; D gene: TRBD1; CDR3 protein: CASSHRDRGGETQYF; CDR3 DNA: TGTGCCAGCAGCCACCGGGACAGGGGGGGGGAGACCCAGTACTTC
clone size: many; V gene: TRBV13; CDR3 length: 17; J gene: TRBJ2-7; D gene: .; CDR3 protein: CASSLNPRGQILRGQYF; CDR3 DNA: TGTGCCAGCAGCTTAAATCCGCGCGGACAGATATTACGAGGGCAGTACTTC
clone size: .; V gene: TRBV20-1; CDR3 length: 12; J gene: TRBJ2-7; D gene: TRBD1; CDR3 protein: CSARGTGDEQYF; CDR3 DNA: TGCAGTGCTAGGGGGACAGGGGACGAGCAGTACTTC
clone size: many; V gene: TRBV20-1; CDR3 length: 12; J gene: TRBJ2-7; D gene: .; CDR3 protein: CSANGGGYEQYF; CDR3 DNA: TGCAGTGCTAACGGTGGAGGTTACGAGCAGTACTTC
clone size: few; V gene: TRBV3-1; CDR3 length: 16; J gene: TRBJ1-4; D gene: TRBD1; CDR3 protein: CASSQDHGQGNEKLFF; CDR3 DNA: TGTGCCAGCAGCCAAGATCACGGACAGGGTAATGAAAAACTGTTTTTT
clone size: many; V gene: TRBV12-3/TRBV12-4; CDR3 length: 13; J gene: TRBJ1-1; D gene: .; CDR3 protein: CASTAGTPTEAFF; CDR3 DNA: TGTGCCAGCACCGCCGGGACGCCAACTGAAGCTTTCTTT
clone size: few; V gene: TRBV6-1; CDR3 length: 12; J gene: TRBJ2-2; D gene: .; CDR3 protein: CARGGDTGELFF; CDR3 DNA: TGTGCCAGAGGAGGGGACACCGGGGAGCTGTTTTTT
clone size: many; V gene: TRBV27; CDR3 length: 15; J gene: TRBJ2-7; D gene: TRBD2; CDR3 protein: CASSPEGLAGNEQYF; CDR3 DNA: TGTGCCAGCAGTCCCGAAGGACTAGCGGGAAACGAGCAGTACTTC
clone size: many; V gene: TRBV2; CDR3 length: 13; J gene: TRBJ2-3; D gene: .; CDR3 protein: CASRGEGTDTQYF; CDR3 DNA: TGTGCCAGCAGGGGAGAAGGCACAGATACGCAGTATTTT
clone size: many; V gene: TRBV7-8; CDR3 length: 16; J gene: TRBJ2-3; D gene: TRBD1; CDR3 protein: CASSPSNRGWTDTQYF; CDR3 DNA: TGTGCCAGCAGCCCCAGCAACAGGGGGTGGACAGATACGCAGTATTTT
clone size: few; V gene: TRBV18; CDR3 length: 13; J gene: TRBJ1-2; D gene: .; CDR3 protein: CAGRGVHNYGYTF; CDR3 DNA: TGTGCGGGCAGAGGGGTCCACAACTATGGCTACACCTTC
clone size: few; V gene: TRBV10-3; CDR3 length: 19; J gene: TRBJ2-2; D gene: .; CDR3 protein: CAISEVSSETATNTGELFF; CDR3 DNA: TGTGCCATCAGTGAAGTCTCCTCCGAGACAGCTACGAACACCGGGGAGCTGTTTTTT
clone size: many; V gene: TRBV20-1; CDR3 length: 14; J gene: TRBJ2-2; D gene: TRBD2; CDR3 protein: CSAETSGSTGELFF; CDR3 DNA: TGCAGTGCTGAGACTAGCGGGAGCACCGGGGAGCTGTTTTTT
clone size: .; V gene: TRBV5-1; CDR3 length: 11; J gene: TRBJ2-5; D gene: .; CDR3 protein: CANPYQETQYF; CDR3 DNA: TGCGCCAACCCGTACCAAGAGACCCAGTACTTC
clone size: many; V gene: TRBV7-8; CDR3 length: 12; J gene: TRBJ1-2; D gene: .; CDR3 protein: CASSSSPYGYTF; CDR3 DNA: TGTGCCAGCAGCTCCAGTCCCTATGGCTACACCTTC
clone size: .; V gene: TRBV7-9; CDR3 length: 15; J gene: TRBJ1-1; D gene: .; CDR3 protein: CASSLVGRTDTEAFF; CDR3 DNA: TGTGCCAGCAGCTTAGTGGGACGGACAGACACTGAAGCTTTCTTT
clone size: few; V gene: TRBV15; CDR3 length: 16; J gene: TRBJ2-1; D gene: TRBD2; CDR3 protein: CATSRESSGSFHEQFF; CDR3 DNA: TGTGCCACCAGCAGAGAGTCTAGCGGGAGTTTTCATGAGCAGTTCTTC
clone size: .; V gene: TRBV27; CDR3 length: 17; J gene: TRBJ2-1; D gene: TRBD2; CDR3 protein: CASSFPPTSGRGNEQFF; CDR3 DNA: TGTGCCAGCAGTTTCCCGCCGACTAGCGGGAGGGGCAATGAGCAGTTCTTC
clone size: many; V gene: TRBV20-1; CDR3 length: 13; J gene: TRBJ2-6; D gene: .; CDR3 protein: CSADGSGANVLTF; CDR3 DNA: TGCAGTGCCGACGGCTCTGGGGCCAACGTCCTGACTTTC
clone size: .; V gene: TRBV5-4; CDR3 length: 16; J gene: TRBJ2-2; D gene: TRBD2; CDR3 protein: CASRFSWTSGTGELFF; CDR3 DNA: TGTGCCAGCAGGTTCAGCTGGACTAGTGGCACCGGGGAGCTGTTTTTT
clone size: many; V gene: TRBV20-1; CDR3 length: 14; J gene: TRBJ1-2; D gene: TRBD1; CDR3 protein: CSARDLAGGQGYTF; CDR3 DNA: TGCAGTGCTAGAGATCTGGCAGGGGGCCAGGGCTACACCTTC
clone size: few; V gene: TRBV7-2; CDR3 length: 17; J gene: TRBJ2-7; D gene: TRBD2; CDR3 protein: CASSLAPAGAGVDEQYF; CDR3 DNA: TGTGCCAGCAGCTTAGCCCCCGCGGGAGCGGGAGTCGACGAGCAGTACTTC
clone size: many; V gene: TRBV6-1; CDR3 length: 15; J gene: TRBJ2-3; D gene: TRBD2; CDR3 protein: CASSTPGGDTDTQYF; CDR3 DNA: TGTGCCAGCAGTACACCGGGGGGGGACACAGATACGCAGTATTTT
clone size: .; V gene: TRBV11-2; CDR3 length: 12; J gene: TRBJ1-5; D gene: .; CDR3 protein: CASNSEGEPQHF; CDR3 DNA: TGTGCCAGCAATTCAGAGGGGGAGCCCCAGCATTTT
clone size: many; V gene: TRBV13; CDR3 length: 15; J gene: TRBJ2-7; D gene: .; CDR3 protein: CASSPRGQAGYEQYF; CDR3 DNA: TGTGCCAGCAGCCCCCGGGGACAAGCGGGCTACGAGCAGTACTTC
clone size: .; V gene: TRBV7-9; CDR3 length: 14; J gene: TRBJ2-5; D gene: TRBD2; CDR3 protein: CASRTGGVQETQYF; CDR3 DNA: TGTGCCAGCAGGACCGGGGGGGTCCAAGAGACCCAGTACTTC
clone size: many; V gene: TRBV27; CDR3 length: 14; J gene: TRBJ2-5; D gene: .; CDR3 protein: CASSFGGAPETQYF; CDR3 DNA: TGTGCCAGCAGTTTTGGCGGGGCTCCGGAGACCCAGTACTTC
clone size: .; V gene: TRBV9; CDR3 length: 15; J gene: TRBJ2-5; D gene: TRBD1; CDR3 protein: CASSASGTGEETQYF; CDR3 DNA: TGTGCCAGCAGCGCCTCCGGGACAGGGGAAGAGACCCAGTACTTC
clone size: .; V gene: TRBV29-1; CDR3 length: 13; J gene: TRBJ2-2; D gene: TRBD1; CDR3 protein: CSTYTGGSGELFF; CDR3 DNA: TGCAGCACCTACACAGGGGGCAGTGGGGAGCTGTTTTTT
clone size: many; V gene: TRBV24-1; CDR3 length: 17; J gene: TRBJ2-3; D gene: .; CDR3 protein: CATSPWSARGRTDTQYF; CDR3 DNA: TGTGCCACCAGTCCCTGGTCGGCCAGGGGTCGCACAGATACGCAGTATTTT
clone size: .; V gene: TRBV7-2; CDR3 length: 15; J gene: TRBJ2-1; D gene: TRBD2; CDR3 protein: CASSLGTIFYNEQFF; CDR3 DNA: TGTGCCAGCAGCCTCGGGACTATCTTCTACAATGAGCAGTTCTTC
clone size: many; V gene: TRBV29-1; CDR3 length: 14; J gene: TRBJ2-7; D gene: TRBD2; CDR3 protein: CSVQGLASSYEQYF; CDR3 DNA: TGCAGCGTCCAGGGACTAGCGTCGTCCTACGAGCAGTACTTC
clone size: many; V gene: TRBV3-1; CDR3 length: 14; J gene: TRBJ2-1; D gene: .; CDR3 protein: CASSQDRLSNEQFF; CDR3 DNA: TGTGCCAGCAGCCAAGATAGACTCTCCAATGAGCAGTTCTTC
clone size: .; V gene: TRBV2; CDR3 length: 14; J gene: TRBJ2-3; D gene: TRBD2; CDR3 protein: CASIGGRGTDTQYF; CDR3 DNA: TGTGCCAGCATTGGCGGGAGGGGCACAGATACGCAGTATTTT